This T cell receptor (beta chain) comes out of a study of blood T cell repertoires in COVID-19. For the study at large: Samples of COVID-19 (acute and convalescent) were obtained from the United States, Italy and Spain. PBMCs, B-cell-depleted T cells, or T cells were the source of the cDNA or gDNA that made up the material.

This CDR3 spans 15 amino acids. V lost 5 bases to trimming and J lost 3 bases, with 13 bases between them. Germline V lookup: CDR1 SGHTA, CDR2 FQGNSA. As handled by the study authors: Estimation of nucleated cell counts relied on the amplification of reference gene primers. The assay was immunoSEQ multiplex PCR, and TCRdb's table has in-frame clones only and misses some. For V, J and clone size, that table is used; D and trimming come from the DNA. The sample consists of 65,000 to 90,000 clones, more than 75% of them appearing once. The J gene is TRBJ2-2, the V gene TRBV7-2; D perhaps matches TRBD2 (6 bases). Material for sequencing was peripheral blood. The receptor's source is a woman aged 18-30 years with acute or convalescent COVID-19. In DNA, the CDR3 is TGTGCCAGCAGCACAACCGGGAGAGACACCGGGGAGCTGTTTTTT. Protein product: CASSTTGRDTGELFF.